Listed here are 2 T cell receptor beta chains from one sample, sequenced in a study of shared T cell receptors in the human thymus. Measured with immunoSEQ multiplex PCR; TCRdb has only the in-frame clones, and not every one. This sample has some 660,000 clones, with approximately 89% found just once. This sample was shared with a second study, whose subject was human thymus T cells.

Sequenced sample: thymocytes. These receptors were taken from a boy younger than two with a congenital heart defect.

The chain employs TRBV14 and TRBJ1-1; TRBD1 agrees at 9 bases. The CDR3 loop spans 15 amino acids. Germline V gene lookup returns CDR1 SGHDN and CDR2 FVKESK. The junction had 6 bases not matched to a gene; V was cut back by 2 bases and J by 5 bases. In nucleotides, the CDR3 is TGTGCCAGCAGCCAACTGGACAGGGGATGGACTGAAGCTTTCTTT. It specifies CASSQLDRGWTEAFF.

The V and J genes are TRBV5-4 and TRBJ2-7, with 7 bases lining up with TRBD2. The CDR3 runs to 15 residues. The junction had 10 bases not matched to a gene; V was cut back by 4 bases and J by 3 bases. Per the germline V gene, CDR1 is SGHNT and CDR2 is YYREEE (reference sequence). CDR3 residues: CASSPGTTLNYEQYF. The CDR3 DNA sequence: TGTGCCAGCAGCCCAGGGACTACACTAAACTACGAGCAGTACTTC.